A single TCR beta chain is shown here with its context. RNA transcripts yielded amplified TCR beta CDR3 regions. During a first-round RT-PCR of the TCR CDR3, the HTBI primer set was used. Each CDR3 protein gets one entry after TCRdb re-called the multiplex PCR reads with MiXCR. Among over 400,000 distinct CDR3 sequences listed, about 20% were seen once. The data belong to a study of T cells in Graves' hyperthyroidism and ophthalmopathy. Sequenced input: blood. The clonotype originates from a woman in her seventies with Graves' ophthalmopathy.

For the CDR3, the DNA is TGTGCCAGCAGCTTCCTCAGGGAAGAGACCCAGTACTTC. This gives the protein CASSFLREETQYF. The chain combines TRBV7-9 with TRBJ2-5; D possibly corresponds to TRBD1 (5 bases). V lost 3 bases and J 3 bases, leaving 8 bases between the germline ends. The CDR3 spans 13 residues. From germline, CDR1 is SEHNR and CDR2 FQNEAQ (reference sequence).